These 8 T cell receptor beta chains came from one sample sequenced in a study of CD8 T cells in ankylosing spondylitis. TCRdb called the 5' RACE reads again in MiXCR, with one record for every CDR3 protein. Of a few hundred thousand distinct CDR3 sequences in the sample, more than 20% were seen once. Source material: blood, either unsorted or a sorted T cell fraction (not recorded which). These TCRs come from a female donor with ankylosing spondylitis or in good health (not recorded which).

The CDR3 is CSARDRDRYIQETQYF. The CDR3 region has the DNA TGCAGTGCTAGAGATAGGGATAGGTATATACAAGAGACCCAGTACTTC. The chain couples TRBV20-1 to TRBJ2-5, with D unclear. This CDR3 is built from 16 residues. From germline, CDR1 is DFQATT and CDR2 SNEGSKA (reference sequence). V lost 0 bases and J 2 bases, leaving 16 bases between the germline ends.

This clonotype occurred many times. The chain recombines TRBV15 with TRBJ1-3; D is ambiguous. Trimming cost V 3 bases and J 1 base, with 4 bases left between them. Looked up from germline, CDR1 is LNHNV and CDR2 is YYDKDF (reference sequence). The CDR3 totals 13 residues. The DNA of the CDR3 is TGTGCCACCAGCAGCGGGTCTGGAAACACCATATATTTT. It encodes CATSSGSGNTIYF.

This clonotype was recorded at least ten times. The rearrangement links TRBV5-1 to TRBJ2-5; 7 nucleotides agree with TRBD2. In germline, CDR1 is SGHRS, CDR2 YFSETQ. This CDR3 region has 16 residues. The ends lost 0 bases at V and 1 base at J; junction bases unmatched: 6. The CDR3 DNA reads TGCGCCAGCAGCTTGGCCGTTCTAGCGGCCCAAGAGACCCAGTACTTC. The encoded protein is CASSLAVLAAQETQYF.

This clonotype has just a few counts. The V and J genes are TRBV12-3 or TRBV12-4 and TRBJ2-7; TRBD2 matches at 13 bases. This CDR3 region has 15 residues. V trimming: 2 bases; J trimming: 5 bases; junction bases outside the gene matches: 3. For the CDR3, the DNA is TGTGCCAGCAGTTTAATTACTAGCGGGAGGGACGAGCAGTACTTC. This translates into CASSLITSGRDEQYF.

This clonotype was counted a few times. V and J are TRBV6-5 and TRBJ1-1; the D is unclear. Germline V lookup: CDR1 MNHEY, CDR2 SVGAGI. Trimming left V 0 bases short and J 3 bases short, with 8 bases between. The CDR3 loop spans 14 amino acids. The CDR3 DNA sequence: TGTGCCAGCAGTTACTCCCGGGGTCACACTGAAGCTTTCTTT. It is translated as CASSYSRGHTEAFF.

This clonotype was counted a few times. The V and J genes are TRBV3-1 and TRBJ2-3; D gene unclear. The CDR3 consists of 13 residues. Germline loops: CDR1 LGHDT, CDR2 YNNKEL (reference sequence). V shed 4 bases and J shed 3 bases, with 8 bases lying between them. CDR3 residues: CASSRVGTDTQYF. Here the CDR3 DNA reads TGTGCCAGCAGCCGGGTTGGGACAGATACGCAGTATTTT.

This clonotype came up a few times. The chain combines TRBV15 with TRBJ1-1, with D unclear. V was cut by 2 bases and J by 0 bases, with 16 bases left in between. Germline CDR1 and CDR2: LNHNV and YYDKDF (reference sequence). The CDR3 consists of 17 residues. The DNA of the CDR3 is TGTGCCACCAGCAGATCCCCCAACCGAGCCTTGAACACTGAAGCTTTCTTT. Translating gives CATSRSPNRALNTEAFF.

This clonotype was recorded many times. This chain links TRBV29-1 with TRBJ2-7; 7 nucleotides agree with TRBD2. V lost 5 bases and J lost 2; bases outside the gene matches: 15. CDR3 size: 16 residues. Germline loops: CDR1 SQVTM, CDR2 ANQGSEA. In nucleotides, the CDR3 is TGCAGCGTTCGACGAGGAGGGACCGGGACTACCTACGAGCAGTACTTC. Amino acids: CSVRRGGTGTTYEQYF.